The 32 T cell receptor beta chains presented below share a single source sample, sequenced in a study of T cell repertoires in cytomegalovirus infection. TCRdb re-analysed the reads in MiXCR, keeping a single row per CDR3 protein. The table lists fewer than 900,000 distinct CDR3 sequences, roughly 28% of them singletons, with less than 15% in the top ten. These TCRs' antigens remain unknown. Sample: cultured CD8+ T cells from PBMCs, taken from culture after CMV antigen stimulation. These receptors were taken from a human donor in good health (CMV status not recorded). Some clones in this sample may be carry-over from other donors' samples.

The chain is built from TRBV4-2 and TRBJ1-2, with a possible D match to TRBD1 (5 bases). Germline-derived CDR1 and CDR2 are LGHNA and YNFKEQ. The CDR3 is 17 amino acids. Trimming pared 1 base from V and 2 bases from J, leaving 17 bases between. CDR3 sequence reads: CASSQGTSSVDNYGYTF. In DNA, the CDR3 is TGTGCCAGCAGCCAAGGGACAAGCTCTGTTGACAACTATGGCTACACCTTC.

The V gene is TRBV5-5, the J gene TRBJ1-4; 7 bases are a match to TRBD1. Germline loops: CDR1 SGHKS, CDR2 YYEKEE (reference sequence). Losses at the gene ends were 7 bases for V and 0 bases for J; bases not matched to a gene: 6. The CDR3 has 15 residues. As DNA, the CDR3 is TGTGCCAGCCACAGGGGTGGGGCAACTAATGAAAAACTGTTTTTT. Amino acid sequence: CASHRGGATNEKLFF. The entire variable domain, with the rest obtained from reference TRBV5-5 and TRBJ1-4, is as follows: DAGVTQSPTHLIKTRGQQVTLRCSPISGHKSVSWYQQVLGQGPQFIFQYYEKEERGRGNFPDRFSARQFPNYSSELNVNALLLGDSALYLCASHRGGATNEKLFFGSGTQLSVL.

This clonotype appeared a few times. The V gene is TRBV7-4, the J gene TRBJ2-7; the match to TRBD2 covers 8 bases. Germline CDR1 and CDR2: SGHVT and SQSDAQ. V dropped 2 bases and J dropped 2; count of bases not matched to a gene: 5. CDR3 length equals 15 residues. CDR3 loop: CASSLFGGATYEQYV. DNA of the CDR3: TGTGCCAGCAGCTTATTCGGGGGGGCAACCTACGAGCAGTACGTC.

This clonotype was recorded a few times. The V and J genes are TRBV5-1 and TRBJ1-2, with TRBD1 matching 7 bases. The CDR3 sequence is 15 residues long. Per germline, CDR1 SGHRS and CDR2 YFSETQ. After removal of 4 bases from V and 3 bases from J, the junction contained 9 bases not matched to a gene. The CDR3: CASSPLWGTDYGYTF. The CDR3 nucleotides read TGCGCCAGCAGCCCTTTGTGGGGGACAGACTATGGCTACACCTTC. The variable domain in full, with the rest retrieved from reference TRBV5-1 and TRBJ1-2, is KAGVTQTPRYLIKTRGQQVTLSCSPISGHRSVSWYQQTPGQGLQFLFEYFSETQRNKGNFPGRFSGRQFSNSRSEMNVSTLELGDSALYLCASSPLWGTDYGYTFGSGTRLTVV.

Here the CDR3 DNA reads TGTGCCAGCAGCATTCCGGGAACCTACGAGCAGTACTTC. As protein: CASSIPGTYEQYF. The rearrangement uses TRBV7-9 and TRBJ2-7, with a weak D call TRBD2 (5 bases). Germline lookup yields CDR1 SEHNR and CDR2 FQNEAQ (reference sequence). The V and J ends lost 5 bases and 2 bases respectively, with 10 bases between them. This CDR3 is built from 13 residues.

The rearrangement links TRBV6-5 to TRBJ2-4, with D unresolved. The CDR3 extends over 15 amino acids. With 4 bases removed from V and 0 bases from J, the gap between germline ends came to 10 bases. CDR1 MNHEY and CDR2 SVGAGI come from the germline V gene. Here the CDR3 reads CASSFATEAKNIQYF. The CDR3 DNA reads TGTGCCAGCAGTTTCGCGACCGAAGCCAAAAACATTCAGTACTTC.

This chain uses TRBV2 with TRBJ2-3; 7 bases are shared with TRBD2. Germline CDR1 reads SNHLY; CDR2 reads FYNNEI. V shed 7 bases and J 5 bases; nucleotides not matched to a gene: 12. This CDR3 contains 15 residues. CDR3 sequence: CASNRLAHRGDTQYF. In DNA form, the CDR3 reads TGTGCCAGCAACCGACTAGCCCACCGAGGAGATACGCAGTATTTT.

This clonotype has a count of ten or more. CDR3 DNA: TGTGCCAGCAGCTTAAGGCTAAGGCAAGATACGCAGTATTTT. It translates to CASSLRLRQDTQYF. The genes are TRBV7-8 and TRBJ2-3; D is uncertain. Germline lookup yields CDR1 SGHVS and CDR2 FQNEAQ. The V end lost 2 bases, the J end lost 5 bases, and 11 bases lay between the germline ends. There are 14 residues in the CDR3.

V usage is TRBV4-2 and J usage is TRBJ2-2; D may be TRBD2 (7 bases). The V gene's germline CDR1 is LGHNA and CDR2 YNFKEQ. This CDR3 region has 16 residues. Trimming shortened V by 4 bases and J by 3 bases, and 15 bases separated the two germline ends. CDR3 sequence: CASSPFAGADTGELFF. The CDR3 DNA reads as TGTGCCAGCAGCCCCTTTGCGGGGGCCGACACCGGGGAGCTGTTTTTT.

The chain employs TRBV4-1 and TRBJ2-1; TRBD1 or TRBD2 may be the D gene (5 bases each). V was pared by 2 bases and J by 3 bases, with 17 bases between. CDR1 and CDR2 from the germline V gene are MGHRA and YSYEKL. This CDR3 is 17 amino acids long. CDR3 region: CASSQRGPFSGYNEQFF. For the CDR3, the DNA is TGCGCCAGCAGCCAAAGGGGACCATTTTCAGGCTACAATGAGCAGTTCTTC.

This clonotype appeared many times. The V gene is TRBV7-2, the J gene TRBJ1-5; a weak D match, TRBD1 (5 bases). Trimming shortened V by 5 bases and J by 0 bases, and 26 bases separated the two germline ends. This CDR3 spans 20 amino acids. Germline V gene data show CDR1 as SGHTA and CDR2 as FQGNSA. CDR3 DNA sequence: TGTGCCAGCAGCCCGGGGGACCCGGGACTCTACAGAACTAGCAATCAGCCCCAGCATTTT. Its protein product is CASSPGDPGLYRTSNQPQHF.

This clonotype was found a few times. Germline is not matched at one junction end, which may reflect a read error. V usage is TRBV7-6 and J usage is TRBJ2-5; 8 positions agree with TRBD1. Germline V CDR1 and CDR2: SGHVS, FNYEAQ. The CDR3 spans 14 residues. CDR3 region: CASSLQGAPETQYF. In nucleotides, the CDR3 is TGTGCTAGCAGCTTGCAGGGGGCCCCAGAGACCCAGTACTTC.

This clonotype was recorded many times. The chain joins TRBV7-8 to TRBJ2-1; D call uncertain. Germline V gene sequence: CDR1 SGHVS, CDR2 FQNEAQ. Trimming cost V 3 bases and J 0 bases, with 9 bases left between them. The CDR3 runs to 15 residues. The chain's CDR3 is CASSFLKSSYNEQFF. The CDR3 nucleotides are TGTGCCAGCAGCTTTTTAAAGAGCTCCTACAATGAGCAGTTCTTC.

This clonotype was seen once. CDR3 residues: CATQLAGYTF. CDR3 nucleotides: TGTGCCACCCAGTTGGCAGGCTACACCTTC. The chain links TRBV2 to TRBJ1-2, with D unclear. The ends were cut back, 10 bases at V and 8 bases at J, with 11 bases in the middle. The CDR3 sequence is 10 residues long. Germline values: CDR1 SNHLY, CDR2 FYNNEI.

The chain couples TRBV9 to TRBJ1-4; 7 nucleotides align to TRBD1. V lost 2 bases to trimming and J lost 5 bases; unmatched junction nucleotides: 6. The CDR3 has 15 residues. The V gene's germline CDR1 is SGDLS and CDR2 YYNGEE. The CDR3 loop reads CASSVLTGRNEKLFF. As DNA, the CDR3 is TGTGCCAGCAGCGTTTTGACAGGGCGCAATGAAAAACTGTTTTTT.

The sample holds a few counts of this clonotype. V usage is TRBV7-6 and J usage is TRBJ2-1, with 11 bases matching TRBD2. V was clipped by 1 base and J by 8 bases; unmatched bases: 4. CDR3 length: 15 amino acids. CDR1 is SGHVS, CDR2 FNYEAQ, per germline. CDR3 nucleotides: TGTGCCAGCAGCTTAGATAGCGGGGGGGGGGATGAGCAGTTCTTC. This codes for CASSLDSGGGDEQFF. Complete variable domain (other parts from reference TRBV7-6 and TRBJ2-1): GAGVSQSPRYKVTKRGQDVALRCDPISGHVSLYWYRQALGQGPEFLTYFNYEAQQDKSGLPNDRFSAERPEGSISTLTIQRTEQRDSAMYRCASSLDSGGGDEQFFGPGTRLTVL.

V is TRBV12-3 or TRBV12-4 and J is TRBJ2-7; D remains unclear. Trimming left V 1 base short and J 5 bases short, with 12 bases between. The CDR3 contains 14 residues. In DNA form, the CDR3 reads TGTGCCAGCAGTTTAGTGAACAGTGGGAACGAGCAGTACTTC. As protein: CASSLVNSGNEQYF.

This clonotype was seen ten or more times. DNA of the CDR3: TGTGCCAGCAGCTTCACCGGGACAGGGAGGGATACGCAGTATTTT. It specifies CASSFTGTGRDTQYF. This chain joins TRBV7-2 and TRBJ2-3, with TRBD1 matching 9 bases. The germline V gene encodes CDR1 SGHTA and CDR2 FQGNSA. J was trimmed by 6 bases and V by 3 bases; bases with no gene match: 7. CDR3 length: 15 residues.

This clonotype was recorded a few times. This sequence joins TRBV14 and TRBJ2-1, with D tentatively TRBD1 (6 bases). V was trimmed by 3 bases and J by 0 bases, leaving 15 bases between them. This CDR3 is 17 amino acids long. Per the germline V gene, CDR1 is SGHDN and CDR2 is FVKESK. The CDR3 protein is CASSHHPGESSYNEQFF. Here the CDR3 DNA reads TGTGCCAGCAGCCACCATCCAGGGGAAAGCTCCTACAATGAGCAGTTCTTC.

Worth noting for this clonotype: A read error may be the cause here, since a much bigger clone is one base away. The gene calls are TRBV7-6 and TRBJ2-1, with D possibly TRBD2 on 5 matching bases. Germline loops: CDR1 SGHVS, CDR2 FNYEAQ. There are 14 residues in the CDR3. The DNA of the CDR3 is TGTCCCAGCAGCTTATACACCCCGGGGATTGAGCAGTTCTTC. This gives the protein CPSSLYTPGIEQFF.

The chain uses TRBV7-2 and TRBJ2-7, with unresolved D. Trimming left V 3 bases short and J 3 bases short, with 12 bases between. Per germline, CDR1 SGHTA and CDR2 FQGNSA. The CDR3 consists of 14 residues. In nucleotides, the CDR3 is TGTGCCAGCAGCTTTGAGATGACCTACTACGAGCAGTACTTC. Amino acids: CASSFEMTYYEQYF. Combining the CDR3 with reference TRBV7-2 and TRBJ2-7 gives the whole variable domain GAGVSQSPSNKVTEKGKDVELRCDPISGHTALYWYRQSLGQGLEFLIYFQGNSAPDKSGLPSDRFSAERTGGSVSTLTIQRTQQEDSAVYLCASSFEMTYYEQYFGPGTRLTVT.

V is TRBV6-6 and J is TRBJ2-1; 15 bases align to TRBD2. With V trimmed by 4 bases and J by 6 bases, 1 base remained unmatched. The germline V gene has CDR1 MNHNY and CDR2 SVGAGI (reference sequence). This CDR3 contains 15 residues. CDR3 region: CASSWTSGGGNEQFF. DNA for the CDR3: TGTGCCAGCAGTTGGACTAGCGGGGGGGGCAATGAGCAGTTCTTC.

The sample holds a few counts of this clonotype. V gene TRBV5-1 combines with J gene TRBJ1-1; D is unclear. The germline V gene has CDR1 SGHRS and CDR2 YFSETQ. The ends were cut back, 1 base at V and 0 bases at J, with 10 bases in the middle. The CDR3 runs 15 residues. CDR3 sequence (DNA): TGCGCCAGCAGCTTGTATACAGACATGAACACTGAAGCTTTCTTT. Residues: CASSLYTDMNTEAFF.

This chain's CDR3 is CASSIAGVGNTIYF. As DNA, the CDR3 is TGTGCCAGTAGTATAGCAGGGGTCGGAAACACCATATATTTT. The rearrangement uses TRBV19 and TRBJ1-3; D perhaps matches TRBD1 (6 bases). Looked up from germline, CDR1 is LNHDA and CDR2 is SQIVND (reference sequence). The CDR3 contains 14 residues. With 1 base removed from V and 4 bases from J, the gap between germline ends came to 8 bases.

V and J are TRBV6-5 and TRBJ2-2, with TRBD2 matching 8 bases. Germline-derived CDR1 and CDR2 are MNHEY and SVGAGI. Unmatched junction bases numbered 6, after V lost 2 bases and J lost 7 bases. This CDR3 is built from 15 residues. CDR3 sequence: CASSYPGGAVGELFF. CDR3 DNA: TGTGCCAGCAGTTACCCCGGGGGGGCGGTCGGGGAGCTGTTTTTT.

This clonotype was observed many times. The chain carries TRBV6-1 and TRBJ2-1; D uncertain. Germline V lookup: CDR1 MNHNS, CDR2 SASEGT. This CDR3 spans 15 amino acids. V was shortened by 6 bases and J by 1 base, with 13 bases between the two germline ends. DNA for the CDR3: TGTGCCAGCAGCAGACCCCAATATTCCTACAATGAGCAGTTCTTC. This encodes CASSRPQYSYNEQFF.

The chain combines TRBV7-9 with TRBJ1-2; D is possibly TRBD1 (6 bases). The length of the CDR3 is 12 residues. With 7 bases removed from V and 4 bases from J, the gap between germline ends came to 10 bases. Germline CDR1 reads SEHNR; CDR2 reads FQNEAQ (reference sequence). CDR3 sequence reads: CASTSDSYGYTF. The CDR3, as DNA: TGTGCCAGCACCTCGGACAGCTATGGCTACACCTTC.

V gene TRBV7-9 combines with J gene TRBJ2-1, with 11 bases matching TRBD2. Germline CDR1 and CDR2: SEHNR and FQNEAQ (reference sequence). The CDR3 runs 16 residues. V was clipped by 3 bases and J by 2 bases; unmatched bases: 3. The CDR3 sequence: CASSLYSGGAYNEQFF. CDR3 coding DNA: TGTGCCAGCAGCTTGTATAGCGGGGGGGCCTACAATGAGCAGTTCTTC.

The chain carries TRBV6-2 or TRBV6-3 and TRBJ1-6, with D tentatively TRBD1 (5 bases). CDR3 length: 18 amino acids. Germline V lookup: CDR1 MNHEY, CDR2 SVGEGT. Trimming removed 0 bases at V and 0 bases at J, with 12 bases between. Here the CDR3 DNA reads TGTGCCAGCAGTTACTCGGGGACGAGGAGCTCCTATAATTCACCCCTCCACTTT. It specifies CASSYSGTRSSYNSPLHF.

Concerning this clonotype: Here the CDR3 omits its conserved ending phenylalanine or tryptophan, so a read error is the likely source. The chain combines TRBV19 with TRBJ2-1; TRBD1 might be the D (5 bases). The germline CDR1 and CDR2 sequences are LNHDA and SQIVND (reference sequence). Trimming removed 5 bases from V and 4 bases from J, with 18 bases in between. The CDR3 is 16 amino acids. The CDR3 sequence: CASSPRTQGPYNEQFL. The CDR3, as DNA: TGTGCCAGTAGTCCCCGGACACAAGGTCCTTACAATGAGCAGTTCCTC.

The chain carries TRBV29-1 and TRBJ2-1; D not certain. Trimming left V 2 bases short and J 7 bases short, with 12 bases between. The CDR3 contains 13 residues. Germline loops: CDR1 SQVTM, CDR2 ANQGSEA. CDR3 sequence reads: CSVESTPRNEQFF. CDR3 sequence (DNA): TGCAGCGTTGAATCCACCCCTAGGAATGAGCAGTTCTTC.

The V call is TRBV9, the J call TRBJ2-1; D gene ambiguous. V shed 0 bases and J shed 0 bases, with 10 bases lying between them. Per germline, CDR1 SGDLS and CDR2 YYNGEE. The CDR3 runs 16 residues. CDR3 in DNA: TGTGCCAGCAGCGTAGTCGAGGACCCCTCCTACAATGAGCAGTTCTTC. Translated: CASSVVEDPSYNEQFF.